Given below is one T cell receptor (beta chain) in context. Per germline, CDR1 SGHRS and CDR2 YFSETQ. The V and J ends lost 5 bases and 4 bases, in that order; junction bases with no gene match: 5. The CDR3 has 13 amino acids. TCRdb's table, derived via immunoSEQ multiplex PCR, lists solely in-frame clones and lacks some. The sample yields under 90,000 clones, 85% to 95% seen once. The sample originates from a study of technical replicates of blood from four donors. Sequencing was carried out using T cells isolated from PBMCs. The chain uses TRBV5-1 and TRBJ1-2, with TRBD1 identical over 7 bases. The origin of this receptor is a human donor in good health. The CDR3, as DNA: TGCGCCAGCAGGTCGACAGGGACCTATGGCTACACCTTC. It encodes CASRSTGTYGYTF.